Included here is one T cell receptor beta chain sequence, with context. This entry comes from a study of blood T cell repertoires in COVID-19. Overall study: The United States, Italy and Spain supplied acute and convalescent COVID-19 samples. The cDNA or gDNA used as material had been derived from T cells, B-cell-depleted T cells, or PBMCs.

Original methodology: Amplification from reference gene primers served as the basis for estimated nucleated cell counts. Here immunoSEQ multiplex PCR was the method, and the copy in TCRdb shows in-frame clones only, minus some. V and J calls and clone size are given by that table; D and trimming were obtained from the DNA. The table lists 90,000 to 120,000 clones, about 80% of them singletons. This CDR3 is 14 amino acids long. V lost 7 bases to trimming and J lost 1 base; unmatched junction nucleotides: 4. In germline, CDR1 is MNHEY, CDR2 SVGAGI. The V and J genes are TRBV6-5 and TRBJ2-7; 10 positions match TRBD1. The sequence derives from a man between 60 and 75 years old with acute or convalescent COVID-19. The sample consisted of peripheral blood. CDR3 sequence: CASTKDRGSYEQYF. CDR3 nucleotide sequence: TGTGCCAGCACGAAGGACAGGGGGTCCTACGAGCAGTACTTC.